Shown below are 14 T cell receptor beta chains from a single sample sequenced in a study of shared clonotypes between healthy human individuals. The repertoire was sequenced with immunoSEQ multiplex PCR; TCRdb's copy has only in-frame clones and lacks some. The sample yields about 320,000 clones, roughly 91% seen once. Sequencing was performed on memory CD8+ T cells sorted from blood. Stated subset: CD45RO+ cells pooled with CCR7-negative TemRA cells. All receptors derive from a man between 18 and 29 years old in good health.

This clone was detected once. The rearrangement uses TRBV15 and TRBJ2-4, with 7 bases lining up with TRBD1. The length of the CDR3 is 19 residues. J was trimmed by 0 bases and V by 2 bases; bases with no gene match: 13. Germline V CDR1 and CDR2: LNHNV, YYDKDF (reference sequence). CDR3 sequence: CATSRLPPGTVLAKNIQYF. DNA for the CDR3: TGTGCCACCAGCAGACTACCCCCGGGGACAGTTCTAGCCAAAAACATTCAGTACTTC.

The chain is built from TRBV18 and TRBJ1-2; D is possibly TRBD1 (5 bases). The V and J ends lost 1 base and 3 bases respectively, with 12 bases between them. The CDR3 has 15 amino acids. CDR1 and CDR2 (germline): KGHSH, LQKENI. The CDR3 DNA reads TGTGCCAGCTCACCACAGACAGAACCGGACTATGGCTACACCTTC. Translated, it gives CASSPQTEPDYGYTF.

The gene calls are TRBV7-9 and TRBJ1-1; D perhaps matches TRBD1 (5 bases). CDR3 size: 14 residues. V was shortened by 2 bases and J by 1 base, with 8 bases between the two germline ends. CDR1 is SEHNR and CDR2 is FQNEAQ in the germline V gene (reference sequence). CDR3 loop: CASSLPDRNTEAFF. In DNA form, the CDR3 reads TGTGCCAGCAGCTTACCCGACAGGAACACTGAAGCTTTCTTT.

In nucleotides, the CDR3 is TGTGCCAGCAGCGGAACGGGACTAGCGGGAGCTAAGCAGTACTTC. Translated: CASSGTGLAGAKQYF. The chain recombines TRBV6-5 with TRBJ2-7, with 14 bases identical to TRBD2. The CDR3 has 15 residues. Unmatched junction bases numbered 9, after V lost 6 bases and J lost 8 bases. CDR1 and CDR2 from the germline V gene are MNHEY and SVGAGI.

V gene TRBV27 combines with J gene TRBJ1-1; 8 bases fit TRBD1. The V and J ends lost 5 bases and 4 bases, in that order; junction bases with no gene match: 9. The CDR3 has 15 residues. CDR1 and CDR2 from the germline V gene are MNHEY and SMNVEV (reference sequence). CDR3 DNA sequence: TGTGCCAGCAGTGCCTCACGGACAGGGTCCACTGAAGCTTTCTTT. Translated, it gives CASSASRTGSTEAFF.

The V call is TRBV5-4, the J call TRBJ1-2; D may be TRBD1 (5 bases). The ends were cut back, 6 bases at V and 3 bases at J, with 21 bases in the middle. This CDR3 comprises 16 residues. Per the germline V gene, CDR1 is SGHNT and CDR2 is YYREEE (reference sequence). CDR3: CASTHPGQGAHYGYTF. CDR3 in DNA: TGTGCCAGCACTCATCCTGGCCAGGGCGCCCACTATGGCTACACCTTC.

V is TRBV29-1 and J is TRBJ2-7; possibly TRBD2 for D (6 bases). This CDR3 is built from 13 residues. V was pared by 6 bases and J by 0 bases, with 12 bases between. Germline CDR1 is SQVTM and CDR2 is ANQGSEA. The CDR3 region is CSVRRDSSYEQYF. The CDR3 DNA follows: TGCAGCGTCCGGCGGGACTCCTCCTACGAGCAGTACTTC.

The chain employs TRBV29-1 and TRBJ2-1, with D uncertain. The V gene lost 4 bases and the J gene lost 6 bases, with 16 bases spanning the gap. CDR1 and CDR2 (germline): SQVTM, ANQGSEA. The CDR3 is 14 residues long. The CDR3 DNA reads TGCAGCGTTGTTCCTAGTTGGTGGTTCAATGAGCAGTTCTTC. This codes for CSVVPSWWFNEQFF.

This clone was seen just once. The chain links TRBV28 to TRBJ2-7; TRBD2 matches at 9 bases. Germline V lookup: CDR1 MDHEN, CDR2 SYDVKM. This CDR3 has 16 residues. V trimming: 2 bases; J trimming: 2 bases; junction bases outside the gene matches: 7. The CDR3 here is CASSLTPSGETYEQYF. CDR3 DNA: TGTGCCAGCAGTTTAACACCTAGCGGGGAAACCTACGAGCAGTACTTC.

The rearrangement links TRBV5-1 to TRBJ2-7; 15 positions agree with TRBD2. The junction had 6 bases not matched to a gene; V was cut back by 3 bases and J by 2 bases. The V gene's germline CDR1 is SGHRS and CDR2 YFSETQ. The CDR3 sequence is 17 residues long. Here the CDR3 reads CASSSGLAGGRAYEQYF. The CDR3 DNA sequence: TGCGCCAGCAGCTCGGGACTAGCGGGAGGCCGAGCCTACGAGCAGTACTTC.

Concerning this clone: This sample also contains other DNA sequences that code for the same CDR3. The rearrangement uses TRBV9 and TRBJ2-7, with D uncertain. Germline CDR1 SGDLS, CDR2 YYNGEE. This CDR3 has 14 residues. Between the trimmed V and J ends, which lost 0 bases and 0 bases, there was a span of 7 bases. CDR3 sequence (DNA): TGTGCCAGCAGCGTAGGACGCAGCTCCTACGAGCAGTACTTC. Its protein product is CASSVGRSSYEQYF.

The CDR3 spells CASSQDIASYTDTQYF. CDR3 nucleotides: TGCGCCAGCAGCCAAGATATAGCGAGTTACACAGATACGCAGTATTTT. The chain uses TRBV4-1 and TRBJ2-3, with D possibly being TRBD2 (5 bases). This CDR3 is 16 amino acids long. V gave up 0 bases and J gave up 2 bases, with 12 bases separating them. Germline V gene lookup returns CDR1 MGHRA and CDR2 YSYEKL.

This clone was found once. This sequence joins TRBV10-3 and TRBJ2-7; D gene ambiguous. The V gene lost 4 bases and the J gene lost 2 bases, with 9 bases spanning the gap. The length of the CDR3 is 13 residues. Germline CDR1 reads ENHRY; CDR2 reads SYGVKD. CDR3 bases: TGTGCCATCAGTGCGGCAGACGCCTACGAGCAGTACTTC. Encoded protein: CAISAADAYEQYF.

This clone is a singleton in its sample. This chain uses TRBV27 with TRBJ2-2; either TRBD1 or TRBD2 may fit D (6 bases each). Germline-derived CDR1 and CDR2 are MNHEY and SMNVEV (reference sequence). V dropped 3 bases and J dropped 2 bases, with 16 bases sitting between them. The CDR3 is 17 amino acids. The CDR3 is CASSLSPEGGNTGELFF. DNA of the CDR3: TGTGCCAGCAGTTTGTCCCCCGAGGGGGGAAACACCGGGGAGCTGTTTTTT.